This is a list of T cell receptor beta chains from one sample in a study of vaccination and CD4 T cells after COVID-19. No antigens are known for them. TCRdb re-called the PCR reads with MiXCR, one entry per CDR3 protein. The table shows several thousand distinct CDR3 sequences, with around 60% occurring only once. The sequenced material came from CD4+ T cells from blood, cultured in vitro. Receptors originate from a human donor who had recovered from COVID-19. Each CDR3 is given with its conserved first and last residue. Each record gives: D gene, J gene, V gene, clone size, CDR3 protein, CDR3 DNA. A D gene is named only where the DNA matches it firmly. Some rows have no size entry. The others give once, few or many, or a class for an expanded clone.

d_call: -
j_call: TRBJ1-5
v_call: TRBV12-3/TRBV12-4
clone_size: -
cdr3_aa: CASSPPGGAFQPQHF
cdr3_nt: TGTGCCAGCAGCCCGCCGGGGGGCGCGTTTCAGCCCCAGCATTTT

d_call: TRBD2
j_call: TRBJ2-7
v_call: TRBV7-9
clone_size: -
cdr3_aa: CASSPPGEGQYF
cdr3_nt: TGTGCCAGCAGTCCACCGGGGGAGGGGCAGTACTTC

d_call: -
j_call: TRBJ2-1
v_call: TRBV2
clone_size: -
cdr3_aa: CASSDPQDRGIAGDEQFF
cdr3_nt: TGTGCCAGCAGTGACCCACAGGACAGGGGGATAGCGGGAGACGAGCAGTTCTTC

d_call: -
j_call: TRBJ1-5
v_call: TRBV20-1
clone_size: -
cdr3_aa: CSAVQGTNQPQHF
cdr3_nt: TGCAGTGCTGTGCAGGGCACTAATCAGCCCCAGCATTTT

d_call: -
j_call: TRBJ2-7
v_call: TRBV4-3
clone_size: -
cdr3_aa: CASSQDPAVAYEQYF
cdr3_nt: TGCGCCAGCAGCCAAGATCCAGCGGTTGCCTACGAGCAGTACTTC

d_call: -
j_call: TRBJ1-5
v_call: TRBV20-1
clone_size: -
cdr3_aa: CSARDQTHQPQHF
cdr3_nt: TGCAGTGCTAGGGACCAAACCCATCAGCCCCAGCATTTT

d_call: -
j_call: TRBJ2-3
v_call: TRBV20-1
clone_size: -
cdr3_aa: CSARGVGTDTQYF
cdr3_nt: TGCAGTGCGAGAGGGGTGGGCACAGATACGCAGTATTTT

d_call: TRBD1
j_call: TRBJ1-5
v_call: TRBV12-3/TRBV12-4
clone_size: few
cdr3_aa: CASSGRQGAQPQHF
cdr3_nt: TGTGCCAGCAGTGGAAGACAGGGGGCTCAGCCCCAGCATTTT

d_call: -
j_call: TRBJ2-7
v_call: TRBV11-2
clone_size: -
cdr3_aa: CASSPAGAPYEQYF
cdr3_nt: TGTGCCAGCAGCCCGGCAGGCGCCCCATACGAGCAGTACTTC

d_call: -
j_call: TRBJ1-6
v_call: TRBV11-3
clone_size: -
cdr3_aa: CASSRTLSYNSPLHF
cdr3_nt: TGTGCCAGCAGCCGCACGCTCTCCTATAATTCACCCCTCCACTTT

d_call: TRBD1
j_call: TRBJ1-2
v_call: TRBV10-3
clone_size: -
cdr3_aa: CAIRDRGQGGYTF
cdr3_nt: TGTGCCATCAGAGACAGGGGGCAGGGTGGCTACACCTTC

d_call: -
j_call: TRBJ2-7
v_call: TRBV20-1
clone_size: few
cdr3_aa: CSASNSLYEQYF
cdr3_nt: TGCAGTGCTAGTAACAGCCTTTACGAGCAGTACTTC

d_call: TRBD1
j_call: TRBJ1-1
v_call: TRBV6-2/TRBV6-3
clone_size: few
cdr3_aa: CASRGQMNTEAFF
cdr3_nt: TGTGCCAGCAGGGGACAGATGAACACTGAAGCTTTCTTT

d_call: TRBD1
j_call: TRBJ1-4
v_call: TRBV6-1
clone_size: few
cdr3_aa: CASTRQGGDEKLFF
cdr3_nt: TGTGCCAGCACCAGACAGGGGGGGGATGAAAAACTGTTTTTT

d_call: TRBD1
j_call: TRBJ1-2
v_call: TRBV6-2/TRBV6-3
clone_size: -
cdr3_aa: CASSYSELGQGIGGYTF
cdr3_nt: TGTGCCAGCAGTTACTCGGAACTGGGACAGGGTATCGGCGGCTACACCTTC